This entry concerns a single T cell receptor (beta chain). The antigen is unknown. At the Johns Hopkins FTIC core, DNA taken from cultured CD4+ T cells was sequenced by way of the Oncomine TCR Beta short-read assay. Someone extracted genomic DNA from cultured CD4+ T cells. TCRdb redid the calling of the PCR reads with MiXCR, one entry per CDR3 protein. This sample yields under 15,000 distinct CDR3 sequences, of which 41% are seen a single time; about 9.3% belongs to the top ten. After removal of 5 bases from V and 6 bases from J, the junction contained 8 bases not matched to a gene. The germline V gene has CDR1 DFQATT and CDR2 SNEGSKA (reference sequence). The CDR3 sequence is 13 residues long. Treatment defined: roughly 10-day PBMC culture with coronavirus spike peptide pools or control peptides (ViraFEST assay). T cells were expanded with peptide pools, and expanded clonotypes were identified by TCR sequencing.

This sample is drawn from a study of vaccination and CD4 T cells after COVID-19. The chain uses TRBV20-1 and TRBJ2-7; TRBD1 aligns across 9 bases. This material consisted of CD4+ T cells from blood, cultured in vitro, taken after SARS-CoV-2 vaccination. This sequence originates from a human donor who had recovered from COVID-19. The CDR3, as DNA: TGCAGTGCTGGGGGGACAGGGCGTACCGAGCAGTACTTC. Translating it yields CSAGGTGRTEQYF.